One TCR beta chain is described in this entry. Under the authors' procedure: Amplification from reference gene primers served as the basis for estimated nucleated cell counts. TCRdb keeps only in-frame clones here, not all; method: immunoSEQ multiplex PCR. Clonal size and the V and J genes are those of that table, whereas D and trimming came from the DNA. The top ten hold roughly 1.5% of the sample, which has around 140,000 clones, about 90% seen once. These data belong to a study of blood T cell repertoires in COVID-19. About the research overall: Italy, Spain and the United States were the sources of the convalescent and acute COVID-19 samples. PBMCs, B-cell-depleted T cells, or T cells were the source of the cDNA or gDNA that made up the material.

The germline gives CDR1 SGHDN, CDR2 FVKESK. The CDR3 extends over 14 amino acids. Trimming removed 7 bases from V and 5 bases from J, with 17 bases in between. This TCR was recovered from a woman in her 50s with acute or convalescent COVID-19. The V gene is TRBV14, the J gene TRBJ1-1, with D perhaps matching TRBD1 (5 bases). Sequenced sample: peripheral blood. The CDR3 is CASTSVGAGTEAFF. CDR3 nucleotide sequence: TGTGCCAGCACCAGTGTAGGGGCTGGTACTGAAGCTTTCTTT.